This T cell receptor (beta chain) is drawn from a study of shared clonotypes between healthy human individuals. Study details: Two women and a few men aged 18 to 49 made up the donors. Whole-study findings and limits: Researchers sampled blood only, noting tissue repertoires likely differ.

The CDR3 runs to 14 residues. Deletions cut 0 bases from V and 2 bases from J, with 10 bases between. Germline V gene lookup returns CDR1 GTSNPN and CDR2 SVGIG (reference sequence). Concerning this clone: Its antigen is undetermined.

Running of the assay took place at deep level. The table came from immunoSEQ multiplex PCR; TCRdb's copy has only in-frame clones and leaves some out. The sample shows hundreds of thousands of clones, over 60% of them seen only once. The sequenced sample consisted of PBMCs. The chain has TRBV30 and TRBJ2-5; D not resolved. The TCR sequence derives from a woman aged 40 to 55 in good health. Some clones in this sample may be carry-over from other donors' samples. The CDR3 spells CAWSVLRLQETQYF. The CDR3 bases are TGTGCCTGGAGTGTACTTCGACTGCAAGAGACCCAGTACTTC. Variable domain in full (rest from reference TRBV30 and TRBJ2-5): SQTIHQWPATLVQPVGSPLSLECTVEGTSNPNLYWYRQAAGRGLQLLFYSVGIGQISSEVPQNLSASRPQDRQFILSSKKLLLSDSGFYLCAWSVLRLQETQYFGPGTRLLVL.